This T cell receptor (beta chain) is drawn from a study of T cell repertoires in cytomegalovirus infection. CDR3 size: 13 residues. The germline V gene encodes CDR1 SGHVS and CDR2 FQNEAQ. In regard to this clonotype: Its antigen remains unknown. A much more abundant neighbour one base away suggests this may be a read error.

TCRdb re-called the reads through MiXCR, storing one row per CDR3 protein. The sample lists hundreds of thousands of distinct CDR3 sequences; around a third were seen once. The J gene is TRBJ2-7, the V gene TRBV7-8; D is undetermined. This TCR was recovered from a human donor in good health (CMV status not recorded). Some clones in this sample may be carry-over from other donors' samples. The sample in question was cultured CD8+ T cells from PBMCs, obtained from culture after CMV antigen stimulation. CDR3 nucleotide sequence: TGTACCAGCAGCTTTCGCAGAACCTACGAGCAGTACTTC. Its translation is CTSSFRRTYEQYF.